The 21 T cell receptor beta chains below all came from one sample that was sequenced in a study of Ad26.COV2.S vaccination and SARS-CoV-2 variants. Clones were sequenced by immunoSEQ multiplex PCR, and TCRdb holds only the in-frame ones, with some missing. The sample has some 250,000 clones; 88% are singletons. The treatment was: over 15 received Ad26.COV2.S at low or high dose, single or two shots; about 5 received placebo; per-sample allocation not given. Day 63 after the first injection of vaccine or placebo was the sampling time. The sample was peripheral blood, taken in a trial of Ad26.COV2.S vaccine versus placebo. Source of these receptors: a person aged 18-65 years who received the Ad26.COV2.S COVID-19 vaccine or a placebo.

The rearrangement joins TRBV12-3 or TRBV12-4 to TRBJ1-1; D call uncertain. The CDR3 contains 13 residues. Trimming removed 1 base from V and 6 bases from J, with 9 bases in between. The CDR3 here is CASSLVSASEAFF. CDR3 DNA sequence: TGTGCCAGCAGTTTAGTTTCGGCCTCTGAAGCTTTCTTT.

This chain connects TRBV18 to TRBJ2-2; no clear D gene. Trimming cost V 1 base and J 1 base, with 7 bases left between them. Germline-derived CDR1 and CDR2 are KGHSH and LQKENI. The CDR3 contains 15 residues. CDR3 amino acids: CASSPLDENTGELFF. The DNA of the CDR3 is TGTGCCAGCTCACCACTGGACGAGAACACCGGGGAGCTGTTTTTT. The whole variable domain, filled in from reference TRBV18 and TRBJ2-2, reads NAGVMQNPRHLVRRRGQEARLRCSPMKGHSHVYWYRQLPEEGLKFMVYLQKENIIDESGMPKERFSAEFPKEGPSILRIQQVVRGDSAAYFCASSPLDENTGELFFGEGSRLTVL.

This clone was found a few times. The chain joins TRBV5-1 to TRBJ2-7; D is possibly TRBD2 (6 bases). V was cut by 0 bases and J by 6 bases, with 10 bases left in between. Germline V CDR1 and CDR2: SGHRS, YFSETQ. The CDR3 is 13 residues long. Here the CDR3 DNA reads TGCGCCAGCAGCTTGGATCTGGGAGGCGAGCAGTACTTC. It yields the protein CASSLDLGGEQYF. Complete variable domain (other parts from reference TRBV5-1 and TRBJ2-7): KAGVTQTPRYLIKTRGQQVTLSCSPISGHRSVSWYQQTPGQGLQFLFEYFSETQRNKGNFPGRFSGRQFSNSRSEMNVSTLELGDSALYLCASSLDLGGEQYFGPGTRLTVT.

This clone is a singleton in its sample. The chain couples TRBV9 to TRBJ2-1; D unclear. This CDR3 has 12 residues. The ends were cut back, 0 bases at V and 5 bases at J, with 3 bases in the middle. The germline gives CDR1 SGDLS, CDR2 YYNGEE. CDR3 sequence (DNA): TGTGCCAGCAGCGTAGGCCACAATGAGCAGTTCTTC. It translates to CASSVGHNEQFF.

The rearrangement joins TRBV12-3 or TRBV12-4 to TRBJ1-1; maybe TRBD1 (5 bases). The CDR3 spans 13 residues. The ends were cut back, 1 base at V and 6 bases at J, with 9 bases in the middle. This chain's CDR3 is CASSLGREAEAFF. In nucleotides, the CDR3 is TGTGCCAGCAGTTTAGGCAGGGAGGCTGAAGCTTTCTTT.

The chain joins TRBV6-6 to TRBJ1-4, with D possibly TRBD1 on 5 matching bases. Germline-derived CDR1 and CDR2 are MNHNY and SVGAGI (reference sequence). The CDR3 contains 16 residues. V lost 1 base and J lost 8, with 17 bases in between. CDR3 bases: TGTGCCAGCAGTTACTTACGGCCCCAGGGTCTGGAAAAACTGTTTTTT. Protein product: CASSYLRPQGLEKLFF.

V is TRBV5-4 and J is TRBJ1-2; 7 bases match TRBD1. The CDR3 spans 13 residues. The V gene end was trimmed by 2 bases and the J gene end by 3 bases; junction bases not matched to a gene: 1. From germline, CDR1 is SGHNT and CDR2 YYREEE (reference sequence). For the CDR3, the DNA is TGTGCCAGCAGCTTCAGGGGGGACTATGGCTACACCTTC. This codes for CASSFRGDYGYTF.

This clone was seen more than once but under ten times. The chain has TRBV18 and TRBJ2-7, with a weak D call TRBD2 (6 bases). The CDR3 consists of 13 residues. V was cut by 1 base and J by 5 bases, with 9 bases left in between. Germline V lookup: CDR1 KGHSH, CDR2 LQKENI. CDR3 protein: CASSPLPGDEQYF. CDR3 bases: TGTGCCAGCTCACCACTGCCGGGGGACGAGCAGTACTTC.

This clone has more than one count but fewer than ten. The chain couples TRBV2 to TRBJ1-2; no reliable D call. The V end lost 0 bases, the J end lost 2 bases, and 13 bases lay between the germline ends. The CDR3 length is 16 residues. Germline V gene data show CDR1 as SNHLY and CDR2 as FYNNEI. The CDR3 DNA follows: TGTGCCAGCAGTGAAGCGCTTAGGGATCGGAACTATGGCTACACCTTC. Its protein product is CASSEALRDRNYGYTF.

The rearrangement joins TRBV24-1 to TRBJ2-2, with 11 bases lining up with TRBD2. The germline gives CDR1 KGHDR, CDR2 SFDVKD. V shed 4 bases and J 7 bases; nucleotides not matched to a gene: 4. The CDR3 consists of 15 residues. CDR3 nucleotides: TGTGCCACCAGTGACCCGACTAGCGGGGTCGGGGAGCTGTTTTTT. Translated: CATSDPTSGVGELFF.

As for this clone: Additional DNA sequences in this sample encode the identical CDR3. The V gene is TRBV6-5, the J gene TRBJ2-6; D gene uncertain. Germline-derived CDR1 and CDR2 are MNHEY and SVGAGI. The CDR3 has 14 residues. The V and J ends lost 5 bases and 0 bases respectively, with 5 bases between them. The CDR3 is CASSPGSGANVLTF. The DNA for the CDR3 is TGTGCCAGCAGTCCGGGCTCTGGGGCCAACGTCCTGACTTTC.

The chain is built from TRBV30 and TRBJ2-3; D gene ambiguous. The CDR3 length is 13 residues. The germline CDR1 and CDR2 sequences are GTSNPN and SVGIG (reference sequence). Trimming pared 3 bases from V and 6 bases from J, leaving 13 bases between. The CDR3 bases are TGTGCCTGGAGCCAGCGAATGGGTGATACGCAGTATTTT. This gives the protein CAWSQRMGDTQYF.

V usage is TRBV7-2 and J usage is TRBJ1-1, with a tentative D call TRBD1 (5 bases). V was pared by 3 bases and J by 2 bases, with 10 bases between. Germline CDR1 and CDR2: SGHTA and FQGNSA. This CDR3 comprises 14 residues. The chain's CDR3 is CASSFTRANTEAFF. The CDR3 nucleotides read TGTGCCAGCAGCTTCACCAGGGCCAACACTGAAGCTTTCTTT.

The chain joins TRBV18 to TRBJ1-6; no definite D call. CDR1 and CDR2 from the germline V gene are KGHSH and LQKENI. This CDR3 comprises 16 residues. Trimming took 3 bases from V and 14 from J, leaving 23 bases between them. The DNA for the CDR3 is TGTGCCAGCTCACCGGGGATGCCAGACACGGGTCTAACCCTCCACTTT. Amino acid sequence: CASSPGMPDTGLTLHF.

The V gene is TRBV9, the J gene TRBJ2-5, with 8 bases lining up with TRBD1. This CDR3 is 15 amino acids long. The V gene's germline CDR1 is SGDLS and CDR2 YYNGEE. The ends lost 2 bases at V and 4 bases at J; junction bases unmatched: 7. This chain's CDR3 is CASSVIPTGGETQYF. The DNA for the CDR3 is TGTGCCAGCAGCGTCATCCCTACAGGGGGAGAGACCCAGTACTTC.

In DNA form, the CDR3 reads TGTGCCAGCAGCTGGGTAGCGACTAGCGGGGGGCGTGATACGCAGTATTTT. The encoded protein is CASSWVATSGGRDTQYF. V gene TRBV11-2 combines with J gene TRBJ2-3; 13 positions agree with TRBD2. The CDR3 totals 17 residues. Germline V gene lookup returns CDR1 SGHAT and CDR2 FQNNGV. J gave up 6 bases and V 4 bases, and 10 bases lay outside the gene matches.

The V gene is TRBV30, the J gene TRBJ1-2, with TRBD1 identical over 7 bases. The CDR3 consists of 13 residues. Trimming cost V 5 bases and J 3 bases; bases outside gene matches: 6. Germline-derived CDR1 and CDR2 are GTSNPN and SVGIG (reference sequence). This CDR3 is CAWPSRGDYGYTF. CDR3 coding DNA: TGTGCCTGGCCCTCCAGGGGGGACTATGGCTACACCTTC.

The rearrangement joins TRBV7-2 to TRBJ1-5; D unresolved. This CDR3 has 15 amino acids. V lost 3 bases and J 0 bases, leaving 9 bases between the germline ends. Germline lookup yields CDR1 SGHTA and CDR2 FQGNSA. CDR3: CASSLEEVSNQPQHF. The CDR3 DNA reads TGTGCCAGCAGCTTGGAAGAGGTTAGCAATCAGCCCCAGCATTTT.

The gene calls are TRBV27 and TRBJ1-2; no clear D. The CDR3 loop spans 12 amino acids. CDR1 and CDR2 from the germline V gene are MNHEY and SMNVEV (reference sequence). Trimming took 4 bases from V and 4 from J, leaving 7 bases between them. CDR3 bases: TGTGCCAGCAGTTCATGGGGCTATGGCTACACCTTC. Amino acid sequence: CASSSWGYGYTF.

This clone occurred once. CDR3 in DNA: TGTGCCATCAGTGAGTCAGGGGAAGTGGGTGAGCAGTTCTTC. Its protein product is CAISESGEVGEQFF. The chain carries TRBV10-3 and TRBJ2-1, with D tentatively TRBD1 (5 bases). The germline V gene encodes CDR1 ENHRY and CDR2 SYGVKD. The CDR3 is made up of 14 amino acids. V was clipped by 0 bases and J by 9 bases, with 12 bases between them.

The chain uses TRBV7-9 and TRBJ2-3, with 9 nucleotides matching TRBD1. With 6 bases clipped from V and 2 bases from J, the junction kept 6 bases outside the gene matches. In germline, CDR1 is SEHNR, CDR2 FQNEAQ (reference sequence). The CDR3 length is 15 residues. The CDR3 bases are TGTGCCAGCAGACAAAGGACAGGGGTCACAGATACGCAGTATTTT. Its protein product is CASRQRTGVTDTQYF.